This entry lists 27 T cell receptor beta chains sequenced from one sample in a study of cytomegalovirus exposure and HLA in healthy donors. Use of 60 Vbeta and 13 Jbeta primers characterized the PCR. The method was immunoSEQ multiplex PCR; TCRdb's version includes in-frame clones alone and lacks a portion of them. The table includes some 170,000 clones, roughly 82% detected once. Sequencing input: PBMCs. The receptors shown here come from a man aged 45 to 65 in good health and CMV-seropositive.

V and J are TRBV28 and TRBJ2-5, with a tentative D call TRBD1 (5 bases). This CDR3 has 14 amino acids. V lost 7 bases to trimming and J lost 0 bases, with 12 bases between them. Germline V gene sequence: CDR1 MDHEN, CDR2 SYDVKM. The CDR3 DNA is TGTGCCAGCACCAACTCAGGGTACCAAGAGACCCAGTACTTC. This translates into CASTNSGYQETQYF.

V usage is TRBV30 and J usage is TRBJ2-3, with 8 bases identical to TRBD2. The J segment lost 8 bases and the V segment lost 0 bases, leaving 7 bases of the junction unmatched. The CDR3 runs to 14 residues. CDR1 is GTSNPN and CDR2 is SVGIG in the germline V gene (reference sequence). CDR3: CAWSVTAGVATQYF. In DNA form, the CDR3 reads TGTGCCTGGAGTGTAACAGCGGGGGTGGCTACGCAGTATTTT.

The chain carries TRBV4-3 and TRBJ1-1, with D possibly being TRBD1 (6 bases). Trimming removed 3 bases from V and 7 bases from J, with 12 bases in between. Germline CDR1 reads LGHNA; CDR2 reads YSLEER. The CDR3 sequence is 13 residues long. The DNA for the CDR3 is TGCGCCAGCAGCCATCCAGGGGCGGGTGAAGCTTTCTTT. Encoded protein: CASSHPGAGEAFF.

Concerning this clone itself: Distinct nucleotide sequences in the sample also encode this CDR3. This chain joins TRBV20-1 and TRBJ2-7; the D gene is possibly TRBD2 (5 bases). Trimming removed 6 bases at V and 3 bases at J, with 9 bases between. The CDR3 length is 11 residues. The germline V gene has CDR1 DFQATT and CDR2 SNEGSKA (reference sequence). CDR3 coding DNA: TGCAGTGCCCGGGATAGCTACGAGCAGTACTTC. Its protein is CSARDSYEQYF.

CDR3 amino acids: CASSSRTRSNQPQHF. In DNA, the CDR3 is TGTGCCAGCAGTTCCCGCACACGTAGCAATCAGCCCCAGCATTTT. This chain uses TRBV2 with TRBJ1-5, with D hard to call. CDR1 and CDR2 from the germline V gene are SNHLY and FYNNEI. The CDR3 length is 15 residues. V lost 5 bases, J lost 0 bases, and 11 bases lay in between.

The chain links TRBV6-1 to TRBJ2-2; 7 nucleotides agree with TRBD1. Germline CDR1 reads MNHNS; CDR2 reads SASEGT. CDR3 length: 14 amino acids. V trimming: 6 bases; J trimming: 6 bases; junction bases outside the gene matches: 7. CDR3 sequence (DNA): TGTGCCAGCAGCGTTGGGACAGATCCCGGGGAGCTGTTTTTT. Residues: CASSVGTDPGELFF.

Here the CDR3 reads CASSLPGRGNEQYF. DNA of the CDR3: TGTGCCAGCAGCTTACCCGGCAGGGGGAACGAGCAGTACTTC. V gene TRBV5-6 combines with J gene TRBJ2-5; TRBD1 matches 7 bases. The J call could be wrong; TRBJ2-7 is a better fit for the DNA end. The CDR3 is 14 residues long. Germline V CDR1 and CDR2: SGHDT, YYEEEE.

J is TRBJ2-3 and V is TRBV4-1; D not resolved. The length of the CDR3 is 14 residues. V was shortened by 3 bases and J by 0 bases, with 7 bases between the two germline ends. Germline CDR1 is MGHRA and CDR2 is YSYEKL. CDR3 sequence (DNA): TGCGCCAGCAGCCAGGTCGGGAGCACAGATACGCAGTATTTT. Its protein product is CASSQVGSTDTQYF.

This chain uses TRBV4-3 with TRBJ2-7, with D perhaps matching TRBD1 (6 bases). CDR3 length: 14 amino acids. Trimming removed 4 bases from V and 3 bases from J, with 13 bases in between. Per germline, CDR1 LGHNA and CDR2 YSLEER. DNA of the CDR3: TGCGCCAGCAGCCTTTCGGGACAAATCTACGAGCAGTACTTC. It yields the protein CASSLSGQIYEQYF.

The sample holds a few counts of this clone. The genes are TRBV30 and TRBJ2-5, with 14 bases identical to TRBD2. V trimming: 2 bases; J trimming: 5 bases; junction bases outside the gene matches: 4. There are 15 residues in the CDR3. The germline V gene encodes CDR1 GTSNPN and CDR2 SVGIG (reference sequence). The CDR3 sequence is CAWSSGLAGVETQYF. The CDR3 nucleotides are TGTGCCTGGAGTTCGGGACTAGCGGGGGTCGAGACCCAGTACTTC.

The chain joins TRBV29-1 to TRBJ2-6, with D uncertain. CDR3 size: 13 residues. The V end lost 6 bases, the J end lost 1 base, and 7 bases lay between the germline ends. Germline V gene sequence: CDR1 SQVTM, CDR2 ANQGSEA. The CDR3 sequence is CSVRQSGANVLTF. The DNA of the CDR3 is TGCAGCGTAAGACAATCTGGGGCCAACGTCCTGACTTTC.

V gene TRBV19 combines with J gene TRBJ2-7; 9 nucleotides agree with TRBD1. The CDR3 contains 15 residues. Trimming cost V 3 bases and J 0 bases; bases outside gene matches: 3. Germline V gene data show CDR1 as LNHDA and CDR2 as SQIVND (reference sequence). This CDR3 is CASSIGQGPSYEQYF. The CDR3, as DNA: TGTGCCAGTAGTATCGGACAGGGGCCCTCCTACGAGCAGTACTTC.

The sample holds one count of this clone. CDR3 residues: CASSFFSTDTQYF. The CDR3 nucleotides are TGTGCCAGCAGCTTCTTTTCCACAGATACGCAGTATTTT. V and J are TRBV5-4 and TRBJ2-3, with D unclear. The V end was cut by 2 bases, the J end by 2 bases, with 6 bases between. Germline V gives CDR1 SGHNT, CDR2 YYREEE (reference sequence). CDR3 length: 13 amino acids.

This clone was recorded a few times. The chain couples TRBV29-1 to TRBJ2-7; 7 bases fit TRBD1. Germline V gene lookup returns CDR1 SQVTM and CDR2 ANQGSEA. J was trimmed by 4 bases and V by 4 bases; bases with no gene match: 4. This CDR3 spans 12 amino acids. As DNA, the CDR3 is TGCAGCGTTGGGGACAGCAAATACGAGCAGTACTTC. Translated: CSVGDSKYEQYF.

This rearrangement joins TRBV6-5 to TRBJ2-3; 7 nucleotides align to TRBD2. This CDR3 has 14 amino acids. Trimming took 6 bases from V and 4 from J; bases not matched to a gene: 7. Germline CDR1 MNHEY, CDR2 SVGAGI. The CDR3 DNA is TGTGCCAGCAGGATAGGCACTAGCGCAGATACGCAGTATTTT. Protein sequence: CASRIGTSADTQYF.

V gene TRBV11-2 combines with J gene TRBJ1-1; TRBD1 might be the D (6 bases). In germline, CDR1 is SGHAT, CDR2 FQNNGV. Trimming left V 5 bases short and J 8 bases short, with 15 bases between. This CDR3 spans 13 amino acids. CDR3 protein: CASSRGGGSEAFF. CDR3 coding DNA: TGTGCCAGCAGCCGCGGCGGGGGCTCAGAAGCTTTCTTT.

This clone was observed a few times. The chain is built from TRBV19 and TRBJ2-7, with D tentatively TRBD2 (5 bases). Germline V gives CDR1 LNHDA, CDR2 SQIVND (reference sequence). Trimming pared 2 bases from V and 6 bases from J, leaving 11 bases between. The length of the CDR3 is 13 residues. CDR3 nucleotides: TGTGCCAGTAGTATATTGCTAGCAGGCGAGCAGTACTTC. This sequence encodes CASSILLAGEQYF.

The rearrangement joins TRBV4-1 to TRBJ2-7; D may be TRBD2 (5 bases). The V and J ends lost 3 bases and 3 bases respectively, with 12 bases between them. The germline gives CDR1 MGHRA, CDR2 YSYEKL. The CDR3 sequence is 14 residues long. The DNA of the CDR3 is TGCGCCAGCAGCCACGAGGGCCAAAACTACGAGCAGTACTTC. Its protein product is CASSHEGQNYEQYF.

The genes are TRBV30 and TRBJ2-3; TRBD2 aligns across 8 bases. Germline V gene sequence: CDR1 GTSNPN, CDR2 SVGIG (reference sequence). Germline trimming cut 7 bases from V and 2 bases from J; bases unmatched to any gene: 11. This CDR3 comprises 15 residues. The CDR3 nucleotides read TGTGCCTCGAAGCCTTTGCGGGGGGCCACAGATACGCAGTATTTT. Translated, it gives CASKPLRGATDTQYF.

The V call is TRBV7-2, the J call TRBJ2-7; 10 nucleotides line up with TRBD1. The CDR3 runs to 14 residues. Trimming took 8 bases from V and 6 from J; bases not matched to a gene: 10. The germline CDR1 and CDR2 sequences are SGHTA and FQGNSA. CDR3 nucleotide sequence: TGTGCCAGCCTTGGGGACAGGGGTAACGCCGAGCAGTACTTC. It translates to CASLGDRGNAEQYF.

In its sample, this clone was seen once. The rearrangement uses TRBV4-3 and TRBJ2-3, with D hard to call. The CDR3 is 15 amino acids. Looked up from germline, CDR1 is LGHNA and CDR2 is YSLEER. V was shortened by 0 bases and J by 0 bases, with 7 bases between the two germline ends. The CDR3 region is CASSQDLTSTDTQYF. For the CDR3, the DNA is TGCGCCAGCAGCCAAGATCTCACTAGCACAGATACGCAGTATTTT.

V gene TRBV5-4 combines with J gene TRBJ1-1; D might be TRBD1 (5 bases). The CDR3 length is 14 residues. Trimming took off 0 bases at V and 4 bases at J, with 10 bases between the two ends. Germline CDR1 reads SGHNT; CDR2 reads YYREEE (reference sequence). The CDR3 reads CASSLGQRGTEAFF. CDR3 nucleotides: TGTGCCAGCAGCTTGGGACAGCGGGGCACTGAAGCTTTCTTT.

V gene TRBV10-3 combines with J gene TRBJ2-2; weak D call: TRBD2 (5 bases). Germline V gene lookup returns CDR1 ENHRY and CDR2 SYGVKD. This CDR3 is built from 12 residues. Deletions cut 10 bases from V and 1 base from J, with 7 bases between. CDR3 sequence: CARGENTGELFF. The CDR3 bases are TGTGCCAGGGGAGAGAACACCGGGGAGCTGTTTTTT.

The genes are TRBV6-1 and TRBJ2-3; D remains ambiguous. The CDR3 runs to 12 residues. The V gene lost 10 bases and the J gene lost 0 bases, with 8 bases spanning the gap. Looked up from germline, CDR1 is MNHNS and CDR2 is SASEGT. The CDR3 DNA reads as TGTGCCACCACTATAAGCACAGATACGCAGTATTTT. Residues: CATTISTDTQYF.

The gene calls are TRBV19 and TRBJ1-1, with D possibly being TRBD1 (5 bases). Germline V lookup: CDR1 LNHDA, CDR2 SQIVND (reference sequence). V was clipped by 3 bases and J by 4 bases, with 12 bases between them. The CDR3 is made up of 14 amino acids. The CDR3 protein is CASSISRGTTEAFF. CDR3 DNA sequence: TGTGCCAGTAGTATCTCTCGGGGGACCACTGAAGCTTTCTTT.

The chain carries TRBV19 and TRBJ2-7; TRBD1 aligns across 9 bases. The V segment lost 3 bases and the J segment 3 bases; nucleotides outside the gene matches: 6. Germline CDR1 is LNHDA and CDR2 is SQIVND (reference sequence). CDR3 length equals 15 residues. The CDR3: CASSISPGQGYEQYF. The CDR3 DNA follows: TGTGCCAGTAGTATTAGTCCGGGACAGGGCTACGAGCAGTACTTC.

The chain combines TRBV30 with TRBJ2-3; TRBD2 matches 11 bases. The CDR3 consists of 14 residues. CDR1 and CDR2 from the germline V gene are GTSNPN and SVGIG (reference sequence). V was clipped by 5 bases and J by 1 base; unmatched bases: 2. CDR3 amino acids: CAWVLAGGTDTQYF. The CDR3 nucleotides are TGTGCCTGGGTACTAGCGGGGGGCACAGATACGCAGTATTTT.